Listed below are T cell receptor beta chains from one sample, sequenced in a study of identical twins. TCRdb independently ran MiXCR on the 5' RACE reads; one entry per CDR3 protein. Of a few hundred thousand distinct CDR3 sequences listed, 5.5% to 7.5% are singletons. Another study also made use of these data, one on T cells expressing NK-cell markers.

The sequencing sample was made of CD8+ T cells sorted from blood. All receptors come from a woman in her late teens or twenties in good health. The CDR3 runs from the conserved cysteine through the conserved F or W. Fields, in order: clone size, D gene, J gene, V gene, CDR3 protein, CDR3 DNA. D genes are given only for firm matches. Size is omitted from some rows. Given values are once, few, many or a class for expanded clones.

few	TRBD2	TRBJ2-7	TRBV7-6	CASSLEAGGITYEQYF	TGTGCCAGCAGCTTAGAGGCGGGGGGAATTACCTACGAGCAGTACTTC
NA	NA	TRBJ2-5	TRBV3-1	CASSSTRETQYF	TGTGCCAGCAGCTCGACGAGGGAGACCCAGTACTTC
few	TRBD2	TRBJ2-2	TRBV12-3/TRBV12-4	CASSLEVAGGPSTGELFF	TGTGCCAGTAGTTTAGAGGTAGCGGGAGGGCCGAGCACCGGGGAGCTGTTTTTT
few	NA	TRBJ2-7	TRBV24-1	CATSGPSGEQYF	TGTGCCACCTCCGGGCCCTCGGGAGAGCAGTACTTC
few	NA	TRBJ2-7	TRBV20-1	CSARMASATIEQYF	TGCAGTGCGCGGATGGCTAGCGCGACCATCGAGCAGTACTTC
NA	NA	TRBJ2-7	TRBV20-1	CSAIDSMYAYEQYF	TGCAGTGCAATCGATTCAATGTATGCCTACGAGCAGTACTTC
few	NA	TRBJ2-5	TRBV7-6	CASSLGWDPGTQYF	TGTGCCAGCAGCTTGGGTTGGGACCCAGGGACCCAGTACTTC
NA	NA	TRBJ1-1	TRBV5-1	CASGQWNTEAFF	TGCGCCAGCGGACAGTGGAACACTGAAGCTTTCTTT
few	NA	TRBJ2-1	TRBV19	CASSPFREKDNEQFF	TGTGCCAGTAGTCCCTTTAGGGAGAAAGATAATGAGCAGTTCTTC
many	TRBD2	TRBJ2-3	TRBV10-3	CAISDSGGASPTDTQYF	TGTGCCATCAGTGATAGCGGGGGGGCCTCCCCCACAGATACGCAGTATTTT
few	TRBD1	TRBJ2-1	TRBV4-1	CASSQVQGANNEQFF	TGCGCCAGCAGCCAGGTCCAGGGGGCAAATAATGAGCAGTTCTTC
many	NA	TRBJ1-2	TRBV7-8	CASSLVSRPGDGYTF	TGTGCCAGCAGCTTAGTTTCACGGCCCGGCGATGGCTACACCTTC